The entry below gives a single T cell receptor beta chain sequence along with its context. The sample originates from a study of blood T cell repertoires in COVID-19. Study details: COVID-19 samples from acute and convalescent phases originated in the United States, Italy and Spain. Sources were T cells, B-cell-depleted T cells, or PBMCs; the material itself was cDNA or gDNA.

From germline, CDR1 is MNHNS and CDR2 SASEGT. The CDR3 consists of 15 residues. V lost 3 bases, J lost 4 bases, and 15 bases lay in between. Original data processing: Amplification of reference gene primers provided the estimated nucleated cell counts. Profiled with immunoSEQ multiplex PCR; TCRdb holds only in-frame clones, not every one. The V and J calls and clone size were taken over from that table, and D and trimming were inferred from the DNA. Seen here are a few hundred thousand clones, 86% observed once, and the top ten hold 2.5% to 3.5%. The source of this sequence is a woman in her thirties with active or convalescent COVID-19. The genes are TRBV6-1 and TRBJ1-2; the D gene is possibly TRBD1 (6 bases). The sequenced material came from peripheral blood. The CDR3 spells CASSEEQGRGYGYTF. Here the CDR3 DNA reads TGTGCCAGCAGTGAGGAACAGGGAAGGGGCTATGGCTACACCTTC.